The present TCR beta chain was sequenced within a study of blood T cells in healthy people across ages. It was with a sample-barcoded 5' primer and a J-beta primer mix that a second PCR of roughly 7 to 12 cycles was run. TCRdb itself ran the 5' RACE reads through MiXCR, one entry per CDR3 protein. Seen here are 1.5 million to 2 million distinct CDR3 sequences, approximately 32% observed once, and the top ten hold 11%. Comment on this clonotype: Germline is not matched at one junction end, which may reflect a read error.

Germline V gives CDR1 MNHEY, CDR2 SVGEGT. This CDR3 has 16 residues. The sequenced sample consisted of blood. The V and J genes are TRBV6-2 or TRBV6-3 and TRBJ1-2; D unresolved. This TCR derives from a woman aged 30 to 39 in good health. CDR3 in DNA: TGTGCCGGCAGTTCGGGATCAGGACCGATACTTTATGGCTACACCTTC. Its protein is CAGSSGSGPILYGYTF.